Each of the 30 T cell receptor beta chains below was sequenced from the same sample in a study of blood T cells in healthy people across ages. Next came a second PCR, run for about 7 to 12 cycles, which used a sample-barcoded 5' primer along with a J-beta primer mix. TCRdb re-analysed the 5' RACE reads in MiXCR, keeping a single row per CDR3 protein. The sample lists about 1.6 million distinct CDR3 sequences, around 35% seen once, with roughly 10% in the top ten. Sequencing input: blood. The receptors stem from a woman aged 25 to 39 in good health.

The table lists this clonotype with a few counts. The chain joins TRBV4-1 to TRBJ2-1; D might be TRBD2 (6 bases). Looked up from germline, CDR1 is MGHRA and CDR2 is YSYEKL. V shed 3 bases and J shed 8 bases, with 23 bases lying between them. The CDR3 has 17 amino acids. The CDR3 DNA follows: TGCGCCAGCAGCCATCCGATGGGGACTCACCCTGAGGATGAGCAGTTCTTC. This codes for CASSHPMGTHPEDEQFF.

CDR3 region: CSARDQGVSLQQQYF. The CDR3 coding sequence is TGCAGTGCTAGAGATCAGGGGGTGAGCCTCCAGCAGCAGTACTTC. The chain uses TRBV20-1 and TRBJ2-7, with 7 positions matching TRBD1. The CDR3 is 15 amino acids. Germline V gene sequence: CDR1 DFQATT, CDR2 SNEGSKA (reference sequence). V dropped 0 bases and J dropped 8; count of bases not matched to a gene: 13.

The rearrangement joins TRBV20-1 to TRBJ2-1; 11 bases are a match to TRBD2. J lost 9 bases, V lost 5 bases, and 18 bases had no gene match. There are 17 residues in the CDR3. From germline, CDR1 is DFQATT and CDR2 SNEGSKA (reference sequence). Written as DNA, the CDR3 is TGCAGTGCTCCCCGACTAGCGGGACCCATTTTGGGGGTTGAGCAGTTCTTC. This encodes CSAPRLAGPILGVEQFF.

This clonotype was seen a few times. J is TRBJ1-2 and V is TRBV27; no firm D call. CDR1 and CDR2 from the germline V gene are MNHEY and SMNVEV (reference sequence). The CDR3 has 10 residues. Trimming left V 5 bases short and J 8 bases short, with 6 bases between. As DNA, the CDR3 is TGTGCCAGCAGTCCACAAGGCTACACCTTC. It encodes CASSPQGYTF.

The CDR3 spells CASSWGTGGIRSYGYTF. DNA of the CDR3: TGCGCCAGCAGCTGGGGGACAGGGGGGATTAGAAGCTATGGCTACACCTTC. This chain connects TRBV5-1 to TRBJ1-2; 11 bases match TRBD1. The CDR3 length is 17 residues. Germline V CDR1 and CDR2: SGHRS, YFSETQ. Germline trimming cut 3 bases from V and 4 bases from J; bases unmatched to any gene: 11.

Of note for this clonotype: An end of the junction differs from the germline gene, which may be a read error. This rearrangement joins TRBV5-1 to TRBJ1-2; a possible D gene is TRBD1 (5 bases). There are 13 residues in the CDR3. Germline V lookup: CDR1 SGHRS, CDR2 YFSETQ. The CDR3 coding sequence is TGCACCAGCAGCGACGGGACCTTCTATGGCTACACCTTC. Amino acids: CTSSDGTFYGYTF.

This clonotype was detected ten times or more. V is TRBV20-1 and J is TRBJ2-7; 7 bases match TRBD1. V lost 6 bases and J lost 1; bases outside the gene matches: 6. The germline CDR1 and CDR2 sequences are DFQATT and SNEGSKA (reference sequence). The CDR3 consists of 13 residues. The CDR3 spells CSARQGWSYEQYF. CDR3 in DNA: TGCAGTGCAAGACAGGGATGGTCCTACGAGCAGTACTTC.

This rearrangement joins TRBV27 to TRBJ1-6, with 8 bases lining up with TRBD1. The CDR3 has 14 residues. With V trimmed by 6 bases and J by 9 bases, 7 bases remained unmatched. CDR1 MNHEY and CDR2 SMNVEV come from the germline V gene (reference sequence). CDR3 bases: TGTGCCAGCAGAGACAGGGGTCGCGTTTCACCCCTCCACTTT. It translates to CASRDRGRVSPLHF.

The chain employs TRBV19 and TRBJ2-5, with 11 bases identical to TRBD1. The CDR3 spans 14 residues. Losses at the gene ends were 6 bases for V and 5 bases for J; bases not matched to a gene: 5. Looked up from germline, CDR1 is LNHDA and CDR2 is SQIVND (reference sequence). This CDR3 reads CASRDRGRGETQYF. The CDR3 bases are TGTGCCAGTAGGGACAGGGGGCGCGGGGAGACCCAGTACTTC.

The chain uses TRBV6-2 or TRBV6-3 and TRBJ1-2; D is uncertain. The V end was cut by 8 bases, the J end by 5 bases, with 21 bases between. This CDR3 is built from 15 residues. Germline V gene sequence: CDR1 MNHEY, CDR2 SVGEGT. CDR3 loop: CASSDVFVISYGYTF. The DNA for the CDR3 is TGTGCCAGCTCGGACGTATTCGTGATTTCTTATGGCTACACCTTC.

The chain links TRBV5-6 to TRBJ1-6; D remains ambiguous. Germline assignment: CDR1 SGHDT and CDR2 YYEEEE. The V end lost 4 bases, the J end lost 7 bases, and 12 bases lay between the germline ends. This CDR3 is 14 amino acids long. The CDR3: CASSGTWVNSPLHF. CDR3 coding DNA: TGTGCCAGCAGCGGAACTTGGGTGAATTCACCCCTCCACTTT.

This clonotype was seen only once. V usage is TRBV20-1 and J usage is TRBJ1-5, with 9 bases matching TRBD1. Germline V gene data show CDR1 as DFQATT and CDR2 as SNEGSKA (reference sequence). With 1 base clipped from V and 5 bases from J, the junction kept 12 bases outside the gene matches. The CDR3 extends over 17 amino acids. CDR3 coding DNA: TGCAGTGCTAGAGGCCAGGGACAGGGAATGTGGGATCAGCCCCAGCATTTT. Translated: CSARGQGQGMWDQPQHF.

This clonotype was observed at least ten times. The chain recombines TRBV6-5 with TRBJ2-5, with D perhaps matching TRBD2 (6 bases). V was clipped by 2 bases and J by 5 bases, with 18 bases between them. The CDR3 contains 16 residues. Germline CDR1 reads MNHEY; CDR2 reads SVGAGI. In DNA, the CDR3 is TGTGCCAGCAGTTACCCGTTCCTCCGGGGGTTGGAGACCCAGTACTTC. Its translation: CASSYPFLRGLETQYF.

This clonotype was picked up one time. The CDR3 spells CASSLGQIQNTEAFF. DNA for the CDR3: TGTGCCAGCAGTTTGGGACAGATCCAGAACACTGAAGCTTTCTTT. This chain joins TRBV2 and TRBJ1-1; 7 bases line up with TRBD1. Trimming cost V 5 bases and J 1 base; bases outside gene matches: 7. This CDR3 is built from 15 residues. Germline CDR1 reads SNHLY; CDR2 reads FYNNEI.

The chain employs TRBV11-2 and TRBJ2-1; maybe TRBD2 (6 bases). With 4 bases removed from V and 7 bases from J, the gap between germline ends came to 20 bases. This CDR3 has 16 amino acids. The germline V gene has CDR1 SGHAT and CDR2 FQNNGV. The CDR3 bases are TGTGCCAGCAGCTGGATGGCGGGACCTCCCCCGAATGAGCAGTTCTTC. The encoded protein is CASSWMAGPPPNEQFF.

The chain employs TRBV10-3 and TRBJ1-4; 7 nucleotides match TRBD1. V shed 4 bases, J shed 4 bases, and the junction held 0 bases outside the gene matches. The CDR3 contains 13 residues. The V gene's germline CDR1 is ENHRY and CDR2 SYGVKD. This chain's CDR3 is CAISGDSNEKLFF. For the CDR3, the DNA is TGTGCCATCAGTGGGGACAGTAATGAAAAACTGTTTTTT.

The chain couples TRBV20-1 to TRBJ2-1, with D maybe TRBD1 (5 bases). Per the germline V gene, CDR1 is DFQATT and CDR2 is SNEGSKA (reference sequence). This CDR3 comprises 11 residues. With 5 bases removed from V and 6 bases from J, the gap between germline ends came to 8 bases. This CDR3 is CSAATVNEQFF. CDR3 bases: TGCAGTGCTGCGACAGTCAATGAGCAGTTCTTC.

The chain combines TRBV6-1 with TRBJ2-1; D is ambiguous. The V and J ends lost 7 bases and 9 bases respectively, with 10 bases between them. In germline, CDR1 is MNHNS, CDR2 SASEGT. The CDR3 has 11 residues. The CDR3 sequence: CASNQFGEQFF. In DNA form, the CDR3 reads TGTGCCAGCAACCAGTTTGGTGAGCAGTTCTTC.

The V and J genes are TRBV4-2 and TRBJ2-3; 14 bases fit TRBD2. The CDR3 length is 20 residues. Trimming cost V 0 bases and J 3 bases; bases outside gene matches: 11. Germline V gene data show CDR1 as LGHNA and CDR2 as YNFKEQ. CDR3 amino acids: CASSQDMAGTSGSKTDTQYF. The CDR3 DNA follows: TGTGCCAGCAGCCAAGATATGGCGGGGACTAGCGGGAGTAAGACAGATACGCAGTATTTT.

The sample holds a few counts of this clonotype. The chain is built from TRBV7-7 and TRBJ2-3, with 13 bases aligning to TRBD2. The V gene end was trimmed by 5 bases and the J gene end by 6 bases; junction bases not matched to a gene: 8. The CDR3 runs 16 residues. Germline CDR1 reads SSHAT; CDR2 reads FNYEAQ (reference sequence). Here the CDR3 reads CASSDGLAGAVDTQYF. The CDR3 DNA is TGTGCCAGCAGCGATGGACTAGCGGGGGCCGTGGATACGCAGTATTTT.

In this sample, this clonotype turned up a few times. The V and J genes are TRBV18 and TRBJ2-7; weak D call: TRBD2 (6 bases). With 6 bases removed from V and 3 bases from J, the gap between germline ends came to 15 bases. The CDR3 has 14 amino acids. Per germline, CDR1 KGHSH and CDR2 LQKENI. The CDR3 here is CASSPSVPGYEQYF. CDR3 bases: TGTGCCAGCTCCCCTAGCGTACCGGGCTACGAGCAGTACTTC.

This chain links TRBV5-5 with TRBJ1-2; 8 bases agree with TRBD1. The germline CDR1 and CDR2 sequences are SGHKS and YYEKEE (reference sequence). The CDR3 length is 15 residues. The junction had 5 bases not matched to a gene; V was cut back by 0 bases and J by 4 bases. This chain's CDR3 is CASSLDRGIFYGYTF. CDR3 in DNA: TGTGCCAGCAGCTTGGACAGGGGGATTTTCTATGGCTACACCTTC.

The V and J genes are TRBV20-1 and TRBJ1-4; a weak D match, TRBD1 (5 bases). There are 14 residues in the CDR3. Germline CDR1 reads DFQATT; CDR2 reads SNEGSKA (reference sequence). Trimming cost V 1 base and J 5 bases, with 11 bases left between them. The CDR3 sequence: CSARGPQVNEKLFF. The CDR3 bases are TGCAGTGCTAGAGGCCCACAGGTCAATGAAAAACTGTTTTTT.

This clonotype was counted ten times or more. The gene calls are TRBV10-3 and TRBJ2-4; perhaps TRBD1 as D (5 bases). Per the germline V gene, CDR1 is ENHRY and CDR2 is SYGVKD. V lost 2 bases to trimming and J lost 0 bases, with 11 bases between them. This CDR3 is 16 amino acids long. The CDR3 spells CAISEARELAKNIQYF. CDR3 DNA: TGTGCCATCAGTGAGGCCAGGGAACTAGCCAAAAACATTCAGTACTTC.

This chain links TRBV20-1 with TRBJ1-5, with 9 bases fitting TRBD1. Looked up from germline, CDR1 is DFQATT and CDR2 is SNEGSKA (reference sequence). V was pared by 0 bases and J by 6 bases, with 9 bases of the junction left unmatched. There are 16 residues in the CDR3. The CDR3 sequence: CSARDARGQGSQPQHF. Written as DNA, the CDR3 is TGCAGTGCTAGAGATGCCCGGGGACAGGGATCTCAGCCCCAGCATTTT.

J is TRBJ1-1 and V is TRBV5-1; D unclear. The CDR3 covers 15 residues. Deletions cut 0 bases from V and 3 bases from J, with 12 bases between. Germline-derived CDR1 and CDR2 are SGHRS and YFSETQ. The CDR3 is CASSLGQIRDTEAFF. CDR3 DNA sequence: TGCGCCAGCAGCTTGGGTCAGATAAGGGACACTGAAGCTTTCTTT.

The chain links TRBV12-3 or TRBV12-4 to TRBJ2-1; no clear D. The CDR3 runs to 16 residues. Trimming left V 5 bases short and J 6 bases short, with 20 bases between. Written as DNA, the CDR3 is TGTGCCAGCAGTCCTTTGTTATTCTGGAGTACCAATGAGCAGTTCTTC. As protein: CASSPLLFWSTNEQFF.

The chain employs TRBV6-1 and TRBJ2-7, with TRBD2 matching 12 bases. The CDR3 totals 13 residues. Germline assignment: CDR1 MNHNS and CDR2 SASEGT. V was pared by 1 base and J by 13 bases, with 5 bases of the junction left unmatched. DNA of the CDR3: TGTGCCAGCAGTGAAGGACTAGCGGGAGTGTCCTACTTC. Protein product: CASSEGLAGVSYF.

The chain recombines TRBV24-1 with TRBJ2-5; D uncertain. The germline V and J ends were trimmed by 4 bases and 5 bases, with 7 bases remaining between them. The CDR3 is 12 residues long. In germline, CDR1 is KGHDR, CDR2 SFDVKD. CDR3 sequence reads: CATSENSETQYF. DNA for the CDR3: TGTGCCACCAGTGAGAACTCGGAGACCCAGTACTTC.

This clonotype has a count of ten or more. The J gene is TRBJ1-2, the V gene TRBV29-1, with 9 bases lining up with TRBD1. Germline CDR1 and CDR2: SQVTM and ANQGSEA. Unmatched junction bases numbered 5, after V lost 2 bases and J lost 7 bases. The CDR3 length is 13 residues. The CDR3 region is CSVESTGGTGYTF. Written as DNA, the CDR3 is TGCAGCGTTGAAAGTACAGGGGGCACTGGCTACACCTTC.